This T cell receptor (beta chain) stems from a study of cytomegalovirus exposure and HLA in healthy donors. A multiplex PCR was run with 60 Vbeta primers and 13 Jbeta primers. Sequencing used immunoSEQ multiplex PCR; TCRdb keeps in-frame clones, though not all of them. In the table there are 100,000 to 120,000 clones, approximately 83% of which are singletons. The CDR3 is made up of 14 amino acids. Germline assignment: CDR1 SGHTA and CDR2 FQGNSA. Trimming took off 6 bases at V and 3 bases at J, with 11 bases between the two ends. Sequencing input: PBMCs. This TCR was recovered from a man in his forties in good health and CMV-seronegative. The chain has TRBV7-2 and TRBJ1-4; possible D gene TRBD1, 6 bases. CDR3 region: CASRRGGPNEKLFF. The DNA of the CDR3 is TGTGCCAGCAGGAGGGGGGGACCTAATGAAAAACTGTTTTTT.